This T cell receptor (beta chain) is drawn from a study of T cell repertoires in cytomegalovirus infection. The overall study: Public TCR beta signatures marked donors with CMV infection and the matching HLA. Regarding the study as a whole: Cumulative public TCR beta family frequency identified CMV carriers with the relevant HLA. HLA-C-restricted, CMV-specific TCR beta clonotypes were dominant ex vivo.

This CDR3 has 13 residues. Germline CDR1 is MNHEY and CDR2 is SMNVEV (reference sequence). The V gene lost 6 bases and the J gene lost 7 bases, with 15 bases spanning the gap. TCRdb reprocessed the reads with MiXCR, giving one entry per CDR3 protein. The repertoire holds some 130,000 distinct CDR3 sequences, more than 25% seen once, with around 50% in the top ten. In its sample, this clonotype was seen a few times. Its matching antigen is unknown. The source is a human donor in good health (CMV status not recorded). Some clones in this sample may be carry-over from other donors' samples. The genes are TRBV27 and TRBJ2-5; D remains ambiguous. The source material was CD8+ T cells from cultured PBMCs, sampled from culture after CMV antigen stimulation. The CDR3 region has the DNA TGTGCCAGCAGGGACGGAGCTTCAGCGACCCAGTACTTC. Its translation is CASRDGASATQYF.